This TCR beta chain emerged from a study of graft-versus-host responses after intestinal transplantation. Study-level information: Isolated intestinal, liver-intestinal, or multivisceral transplants had been given to the recipients. Each recipient received anti-thymocyte globulin induction, then tacrolimus and steroids for 3 to 4 years. The study's findings and limits: Recipient marrow harbored GvH clones, some of which surfaced first in ileum or blood. Allografts of patients with graft-donor T cell macrochimerism showed high graft-versus-host to host-versus-graft clone ratios.

Assay: immunoSEQ multiplex PCR; the TCRdb copy retains only in-frame clones and omits some. The sample contains about 110,000 clones, approximately 90% of which appear only once. With respect to this clone: Its antigen is still unknown.

The CDR3 is 12 residues long. In germline, CDR1 is SQVTM, CDR2 ANQGSEA. The ends were cut back, 7 bases at V and 8 bases at J, with 17 bases in the middle. The specimen was unstimulated CD4+ T cells sorted from spleen or lymph node cells, collected before transplant. The receptor was derived from a human donor who was the organ donor for an intestinal transplant. V gene TRBV29-1 combines with J gene TRBJ1-2; D may be TRBD1 (5 bases). CDR3 sequence reads: CSAGGGVKGYTF. Written as DNA, the CDR3 is TGCAGCGCCGGGGGGGGTGTGAAAGGCTACACCTTC.